The clone carrying this T cell receptor (beta chain) is medium-sized (0.01 to 0.1%). The antigen remains undetermined. This sample stems from a study of human T cells and chemical hapten exposure. Study-level background: Patients had diphenylcyclopropenone applied to the scalp weekly throughout the approximately 25-week study. Study-level findings and limits: Versus controls, significantly more large CDR3 similarity clusters arose from expanded TCRs.

Source study methods: Sample-level TCR yields exhibited a median of around 90,000, with a range of 23,224 to 690,600. TCRdb used MiXCR to reprocess the RACE reads, holding one entry per CDR3 protein. These V and J calls derive from TCRdb rather than the authors' analysis. The sample comprises about 15,000 distinct CDR3 sequences, around 15% of which are singletons, and about 6.8% rests with the top ten. Time point specified: patch test 1, 2 weeks after DPC sensitization. As to treatment: therapeutic diphenylcyclopropenone sensitization with weekly scalp DPC. The template was total RNA from unfractionated whole blood. This CDR3 has 15 amino acids. Germline V gene sequence: CDR1 LGHDT, CDR2 YNNKEL (reference sequence). The germline V and J ends were trimmed by 0 bases and 0 bases, with 6 bases remaining between them.

The sequencing here drew on whole blood, taken in connection with sensitization to the hapten diphenylcyclopropenone (DPC). The chain combines TRBV3-1 with TRBJ1-5; no clear D gene. The sequence was obtained from a woman in her 30s with alopecia areata. Some clones in this sample may be carry-over from other donors' samples. CDR3 loop: CASSQDGGSNQPQHF. The CDR3 DNA reads as TGTGCCAGCAGCCAAGATGGCGGTAGCAATCAGCCCCAGCATTTT. Full variable domain (remainder filled in from reference TRBV3-1 and TRBJ1-5): DTAVSQTPKYLVTQMGNDKSIKCEQNLGHDTMYWYKQDSKKFLKIMFSYNNKELIINETVPNRFSPKSPDKAHLNLHINSLELGDSAVYFCASSQDGGSNQPQHFGDGTRLSIL.